The 11 T cell receptor beta chains below come from one sample, sequenced in a study of CXCR3-negative and CXCR3-positive naive CD8 T cells. Broader study findings: More hydrophobic TRB CDR3s occurred in CXCR3-positive than in CXCR3-negative naive cells.

5' RACE with UMI labels generated the TRB cDNA libraries. TCRdb processed the 5' RACE reads again and assigns one entry to each CDR3 protein, with no DNA. Recorded for this sample: approximately 100,000 distinct CDR3 sequences. These receptors are not linked to any known antigen. The sequencing sample was made of naive CXCR3+ CD8+ T cells from blood. The subset: CD45RO-CCR7+CD27+CD95- naive CD8+ T cells expressing CXCR3 (TNR3+). The receptors originated from a human donor in good health. Some clones in this sample may be carry-over from other donors' samples.

The chain's CDR3 is CSAIVGGALGNEKLFF. This chain links TRBV20-1 with TRBJ1-4. Germline-derived CDR1 and CDR2 are DFQATT and SNEGSKA (reference sequence). This CDR3 contains 16 residues.

This chain connects TRBV21-1 to TRBJ1-3; the D call from TCRdb, TRBD1, cannot be confirmed without DNA. TRBV21-1 is tagged as a pseudogene. This CDR3 has 16 amino acids. The CDR3 region is CASSTGQGVTGNTIYF.

The chain is built from TRBV19 and TRBJ2-2. The CDR3 is 11 residues long. Germline CDR1 LNHDA, CDR2 SQIVND (reference sequence). This CDR3 reads CASSRTWELFF.

The chain links TRBV7-9 to TRBJ2-7; TCRdb designates TRBD1, a call that cannot be tested without DNA. CDR1 SEHNR and CDR2 FQNEAQ come from the germline V gene (reference sequence). The CDR3 contains 15 residues. CDR3 region: CASSLASGQNYEQYF. The full variable domain, its missing parts supplied by reference TRBV7-9 and TRBJ2-7, is DTGVSQNPRHKITKRGQNVTFRCDPISEHNRLYWYRQTLGQGPEFLTYFQNEAQLEKSRLLSDRFSAERPKGSFSTLEIQRTEQGDSAMYLCASSLASGQNYEQYFGPGTRLTVT.

The chain combines TRBV27 with TRBJ2-7; no DNA is available, so the TRBD1 call from TCRdb remains unchecked. The CDR3 length is 15 residues. The germline V gene encodes CDR1 MNHEY and CDR2 SMNVEV (reference sequence). This CDR3 is CASRTDGTYSYEQYF.

V gene TRBV7-2 combines with J gene TRBJ2-1. Germline V gives CDR1 SGHTA, CDR2 FQGNSA. There are 15 residues in the CDR3. CDR3 in amino acids: CASSWDRGSYNEQFF.

V is TRBV29-1 and J is TRBJ2-1. CDR3 length: 11 amino acids. Germline CDR1 and CDR2: SQVTM and ANQGSEA. The CDR3 region is CSVGVGNEQFF.

This chain connects TRBV3-1 to TRBJ2-5; the TCRdb D gene call, TRBD1, has no DNA to confirm it. The CDR3 consists of 17 residues. The V gene's germline CDR1 is LGHDT and CDR2 YNNKEL (reference sequence). CDR3 protein: CASSQDLRGTYQETQYF.

The chain employs TRBV6-1 and TRBJ1-4; TCRdb proposes TRBD1, but this gene call is untestable without DNA. There are 14 residues in the CDR3. Per germline, CDR1 MNHNS and CDR2 SASEGT. The CDR3: CASSEGAGNEKLFF.

The chain couples TRBV12-3 or TRBV12-4 to TRBJ2-3; TCRdb selects TRBD2, and the lack of DNA leaves this call unchecked. The CDR3 contains 12 residues. The CDR3 protein is CASSSDPHTQYF.

The J gene is TRBJ2-3, the V gene TRBV11-2; TCRdb indicates TRBD1, and absent DNA this call remains unverified. CDR1 and CDR2 from the germline V gene are SGHAT and FQNNGV. CDR3 length equals 15 residues. The CDR3: CASSPGTGGRDTQYF.